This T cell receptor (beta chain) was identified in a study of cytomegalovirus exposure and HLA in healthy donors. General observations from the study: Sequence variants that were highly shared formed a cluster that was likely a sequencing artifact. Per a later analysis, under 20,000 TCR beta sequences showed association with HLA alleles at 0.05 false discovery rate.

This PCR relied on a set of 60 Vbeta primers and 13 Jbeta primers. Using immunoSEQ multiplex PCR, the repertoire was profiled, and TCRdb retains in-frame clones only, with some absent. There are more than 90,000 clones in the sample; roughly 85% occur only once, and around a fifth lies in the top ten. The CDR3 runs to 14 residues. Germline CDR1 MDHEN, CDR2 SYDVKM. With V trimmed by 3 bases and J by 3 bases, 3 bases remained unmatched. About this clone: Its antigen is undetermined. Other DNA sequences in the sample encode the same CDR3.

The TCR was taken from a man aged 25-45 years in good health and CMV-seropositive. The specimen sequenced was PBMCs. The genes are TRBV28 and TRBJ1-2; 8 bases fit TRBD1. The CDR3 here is CASSFSGGDYGYTF. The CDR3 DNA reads TGTGCCAGCAGTTTTTCAGGGGGCGACTATGGCTACACCTTC.